The next 25 T cell receptor beta chains were all read from a single sample in a study of T-cell memory formation after mild COVID-19. TCRdb processed the 5' RACE reads anew with MiXCR; each CDR3 protein has one entry. The repertoire holds under 300,000 distinct CDR3 sequences, approximately 9% seen once, with roughly 21% in the top ten. The sample consisted of PBMCs or a T cell subset sorted from them (not recorded which). The receptors derive from a man aged 18 to 29 who had mild COVID-19 (a few samples of this study predate the infection). Cell type and time point are not known.

This clonotype came up many times. V is TRBV9 and J is TRBJ2-1, with TRBD2 matching 14 bases. Germline CDR1 and CDR2: SGDLS and YYNGEE. The CDR3 is 16 amino acids. V trimming: 3 bases; J trimming: 8 bases; junction bases outside the gene matches: 7. The CDR3, as DNA: TGTGCCAGCAGCGGAAGACTAGCGGGGGGGCTTGATGAGCAGTTCTTC. It yields the protein CASSGRLAGGLDEQFF.

This clonotype was seen ten or more times. The CDR3 DNA sequence: TGTGCCAGCAGTTTCCAGACTAGCGGGGGGGCTCGGGAGCAGTTCTTC. This gives the protein CASSFQTSGGAREQFF. The genes are TRBV12-3 or TRBV12-4 and TRBJ2-1; 14 bases map to TRBD2. The CDR3 length is 16 residues. V lost 3 bases to trimming and J lost 10 bases; unmatched junction nucleotides: 8.

The J gene is TRBJ2-3, the V gene TRBV9; the D is unclear. Germline CDR1 is SGDLS and CDR2 is YYNGEE. There are 13 residues in the CDR3. The V end was cut by 0 bases, the J end by 6 bases, with 8 bases between. The CDR3 DNA reads as TGTGCCAGCAGCGTAGCTACAAAGGATACGCAGTATTTT. Translating it yields CASSVATKDTQYF.

The J gene is TRBJ2-2, the V gene TRBV7-8, with D possibly TRBD2 on 5 matching bases. V was shortened by 1 base and J by 4 bases, with 10 bases between the two germline ends. This CDR3 is built from 15 residues. CDR1 and CDR2 (germline): SGHVS, FQNEAQ. The CDR3 region is CASSLGTSRTGELFF. In nucleotides, the CDR3 is TGTGCCAGCAGCTTAGGTACTAGTCGCACCGGGGAGCTGTTTTTT.

J is TRBJ1-1 and V is TRBV7-9; perhaps TRBD1 as D (6 bases). V was shortened by 1 base and J by 5 bases, with 14 bases between the two germline ends. The CDR3 length is 15 residues. Germline assignment: CDR1 SEHNR and CDR2 FQNEAQ (reference sequence). CDR3 loop: CASSLGTALGTEAFF. In DNA, the CDR3 is TGTGCCAGCAGCTTAGGGACAGCCCTGGGGACTGAAGCTTTCTTT.

V and J are TRBV4-1 and TRBJ1-2; D is unclear. With 0 bases removed from V and 2 bases from J, the gap between germline ends came to 13 bases. Germline assignment: CDR1 MGHRA and CDR2 YSYEKL. The CDR3 is made up of 16 amino acids. Here the CDR3 DNA reads TGCGCCAGCAGCCAAGATCCAGCAGGCGCGAACTATGGCTACACCTTC. It specifies CASSQDPAGANYGYTF.

This chain's CDR3 is CASSWERGVGEQYF. The CDR3 nucleotides are TGTGCCAGCAGTTGGGAGCGGGGGGTGGGCGAGCAGTACTTC. The chain recombines TRBV12-3 or TRBV12-4 with TRBJ2-7, with TRBD2 matching over 9 bases. The CDR3 is 14 amino acids. Trimming took 4 bases from V and 6 from J; bases not matched to a gene: 7.

This clonotype was counted a few times. The J gene is TRBJ2-7, the V gene TRBV27; D might be TRBD1 (5 bases). Looked up from germline, CDR1 is MNHEY and CDR2 is SMNVEV (reference sequence). This CDR3 has 15 residues. V lost 6 bases and J lost 0, with 15 bases in between. The CDR3 sequence is CASRPGFSGSYEQYV. CDR3 nucleotides: TGTGCCAGCAGACCAGGGTTCTCGGGCTCCTACGAGCAGTACGTC.

The chain links TRBV6-5 to TRBJ1-2; TRBD1 matches 10 bases. Trimming removed 5 bases from V and 4 bases from J; junction bases left unmatched: 7. The CDR3 consists of 15 residues. Germline V gene data show CDR1 as MNHEY and CDR2 as SVGAGI. CDR3 nucleotides: TGTGCCAGCAGTCCCAGACAGGGGGCCTTCTATGGCTACACCTTC. Amino acid sequence: CASSPRQGAFYGYTF.

The chain combines TRBV5-1 with TRBJ2-7, with 9 bases lining up with TRBD1. Germline V lookup: CDR1 SGHRS, CDR2 YFSETQ. Trimming at V came to 4 bases and at J to 6 bases, leaving 8 bases not matched to a gene. The CDR3 totals 14 residues. The CDR3 DNA sequence: TGCGCCAGCAGCGGGGGGACAGGGACGGGCGAGCAGTACGTC. Protein: CASSGGTGTGEQYV.

This clonotype was recorded many times. The V and J genes are TRBV27 and TRBJ2-5; tentatively, D is TRBD1 or TRBD2 (5 bases each). The CDR3 spans 15 residues. Per the germline V gene, CDR1 is MNHEY and CDR2 is SMNVEV (reference sequence). V shed 3 bases and J shed 1 base, with 12 bases lying between them. CDR3 nucleotide sequence: TGTGCCAGCAGTTTTCGGGGCCGCAGCCAAGAGACCCAGTACTTC. Residues: CASSFRGRSQETQYF.

V usage is TRBV2 and J usage is TRBJ1-2, with 9 bases identical to TRBD1. Germline lookup yields CDR1 SNHLY and CDR2 FYNNEI. This CDR3 is built from 13 residues. Unmatched junction bases numbered 7, after V lost 6 bases and J lost 8 bases. The CDR3 here is CASSAGQGRGYTF. The CDR3 DNA reads as TGTGCCAGCAGCGCGGGACAGGGTCGCGGCTACACCTTC.

The V and J genes are TRBV27 and TRBJ2-1, with 7 nucleotides matching TRBD1. The ends lost 4 bases at V and 8 bases at J; junction bases unmatched: 14. CDR1 is MNHEY, CDR2 SMNVEV, per germline (reference sequence). The CDR3 has 16 residues. In DNA, the CDR3 is TGTGCCAGCAGTTGGGCTGGGACAGTACTGGTACATGAGCAGTTCTTC. Its translation is CASSWAGTVLVHEQFF.

CDR3 bases: TGTGCCAGCAGCGCCACAGGGACGGGGGCCAACGTCCTGACTTTC. Translated, it gives CASSATGTGANVLTF. The V gene is TRBV7-3, the J gene TRBJ2-6; D is possibly TRBD1 (6 bases). The V and J ends lost 5 bases and 4 bases respectively, with 12 bases between them. The CDR3 totals 15 residues. From germline, CDR1 is SGHTA and CDR2 FQGTGA.

This clonotype was recorded a few times. The J gene is TRBJ1-2, the V gene TRBV20-1; 8 positions match TRBD1. The CDR3 totals 18 residues. Germline trimming cut 5 bases from V and 4 bases from J; bases unmatched to any gene: 21. Germline CDR1 and CDR2: DFQATT and SNEGSKA (reference sequence). In DNA form, the CDR3 reads TGCAGTGCTTTCAAACGGACAGGGAAGGGGTCTTGGGTCTATGGCTACACCTTC. This encodes CSAFKRTGKGSWVYGYTF.

This sequence joins TRBV27 and TRBJ2-1; 7 nucleotides match TRBD1. Losses at the gene ends were 2 bases for V and 3 bases for J; bases not matched to a gene: 7. The CDR3 has 16 amino acids. The V gene's germline CDR1 is MNHEY and CDR2 SMNVEV (reference sequence). The DNA of the CDR3 is TGTGCCAGCAGTTTAACCCGGACAGGACACTACAATGAGCAGTTCTTC. It codes for CASSLTRTGHYNEQFF.

This clonotype came up a few times. The chain carries TRBV6-5 and TRBJ1-1; 7 nucleotides line up with TRBD1. J was trimmed by 5 bases and V by 4 bases; bases with no gene match: 4. Germline V lookup: CDR1 MNHEY, CDR2 SVGAGI. The CDR3 extends over 13 amino acids. CDR3 sequence (DNA): TGTGCCAGCAGTTCAGGACAGGCGACTGAAGCTTTCTTT. It translates to CASSSGQATEAFF.

In its sample, this clonotype was seen a few times. Germline is not matched at one junction end, which may reflect a read error. The chain carries TRBV20-1 and TRBJ2-3; the D gene is possibly TRBD2 (7 bases). The CDR3 is 15 residues long. Germline-derived CDR1 and CDR2 are DFQATT and SNEGSKA (reference sequence). For the CDR3, the DNA is TGCAGTGCCAGAGGGGGGGGGCTCGGCACAGATACGCAGTATTTT. This gives the protein CSARGGGLGTDTQYF.

The sample holds a few counts of this clonotype. The chain employs TRBV6-5 and TRBJ2-5; 9 nucleotides agree with TRBD1. Germline CDR1 is MNHEY and CDR2 is SVGAGI. CDR3 length: 18 residues. Trimming removed 0 bases from V and 5 bases from J; junction bases left unmatched: 13. The CDR3 loop is CASSYSLSRTGEGETQYF. Written as DNA, the CDR3 is TGTGCCAGCAGTTACTCTCTGTCCCGGACAGGGGAGGGGGAGACCCAGTACTTC.

The CDR3 DNA follows: TGTGCCAGCAGCCCAAGCGGGGGGGCAAACATTCAGTACTTC. This encodes CASSPSGGANIQYF. This chain uses TRBV7-3 with TRBJ2-4; 10 nucleotides match TRBD2. This CDR3 has 14 amino acids. V dropped 5 bases and J dropped 6; count of bases not matched to a gene: 4. Germline CDR1 and CDR2: SGHTA and FQGTGA.

This clonotype has only a few counts. V gene TRBV7-3 combines with J gene TRBJ2-1; 14 bases align to TRBD2. The germline V gene encodes CDR1 SGHTA and CDR2 FQGTGA. Trimming cost V 5 bases and J 9 bases; bases outside gene matches: 6. This CDR3 comprises 15 residues. CDR3 DNA sequence: TGTGCCAGCAGCCTGTCCGGGACTAGCGGGGGTGAGCAGTTCTTC. It is translated as CASSLSGTSGGEQFF.

The CDR3 nucleotides are TGCGCCAGCAGCTTACGGCAGAGGGACATCGTGTTCTTT. Translation: CASSLRQRDIVFF. The chain carries TRBV5-1 and TRBJ1-1, with D perhaps matching TRBD1 (6 bases). CDR1 and CDR2 from the germline V gene are SGHRS and YFSETQ. V was pared by 2 bases and J by 14 bases, with 19 bases between. The CDR3 has 13 amino acids.

In this sample, this clonotype turned up many times. The chain employs TRBV6-2 or TRBV6-3 and TRBJ2-7, with D perhaps matching TRBD1 (6 bases). The V gene lost 8 bases and the J gene lost 2 bases, with 7 bases spanning the gap. The CDR3 is 11 residues long. Germline CDR1 and CDR2: MNHEY and SVGEGT. Written as DNA, the CDR3 is TGTGCCAGCGGGACAACCTACGAGCAGTACGTC. Encoded protein: CASGTTYEQYV.

The rearrangement joins TRBV20-1 to TRBJ2-3, with a possible D match to TRBD2 (6 bases). This CDR3 spans 15 amino acids. Germline lookup yields CDR1 DFQATT and CDR2 SNEGSKA (reference sequence). V was pared by 5 bases and J by 0 bases, with 15 bases between. The CDR3: CSAAGPRSSTDTQYF. In DNA, the CDR3 is TGCAGTGCTGCGGGGCCCCGGTCTAGCACAGATACGCAGTATTTT.

This clonotype was recorded at least ten times. The chain uses TRBV20-1 and TRBJ1-5; no firm D call. Trimming stripped 6 bases from V and 5 bases from J, with 29 bases between. This CDR3 has 18 residues. Germline loops: CDR1 DFQATT, CDR2 SNEGSKA (reference sequence). The CDR3 loop reads CSAIGLGSYVELDQPQHF. The DNA for the CDR3 is TGCAGTGCAATCGGACTAGGTAGCTATGTTGAGCTTGATCAGCCCCAGCATTTT.